This TCR beta chain appears in the sequencing data of a study of shared clonotypes between healthy human individuals. Study summary: Sampling drew on donors who were two women and a few men aged 18 to 49. Study results and caveats: Sequencing depth was a factor that was expected to affect clonotype sharing among donors.

The table came from immunoSEQ multiplex PCR; TCRdb's copy has only in-frame clones and leaves some out. The table has hundreds of thousands of clones, about three quarters seen once; the top ten hold 10% to 15%. CDR3 length: 19 residues. Per the germline V gene, CDR1 is SGHDT and CDR2 is YYEEEE. Only Caucasian adults living in Nashville, Tennessee served as donors. On this clone itself: What it binds is not known.

The chain is built from TRBV5-6 and TRBJ2-5, with D possibly TRBD2 on 6 matching bases. The J call may be mistaken, given a closer DNA end match to TRBJ2-7. The receptor was isolated from a woman between 40 and 50 years old in good health. Some clones in this sample may be carry-over from other donors' samples. The sequencing sample was made of PBMCs. CDR3 bases: TGTGCCAGCAGCGCATACTCTTACGATGTAAGCGGGCGATCCTACGAGCAGTACTTC. Its protein is CASSAYSYDVSGRSYEQYF.